This T cell receptor (beta chain) was sequenced during a study of T cells in localized non-small cell lung cancer. Produced via immunoSEQ multiplex PCR; TCRdb's table is partial and in-frame only. The repertoire holds about 53,000 clones, approximately 80% seen once, with about a sixth in the top ten. A note on this clone: The antigen is not known.

Germline CDR1 and CDR2: PRHDT and FYEKMQ (reference sequence). The CDR3 is 13 amino acids. After removal of 5 bases from V and 2 bases from J, the junction contained 3 bases not matched to a gene. Findings and limits, study-wide: Adjacent uninvolved lung had the highest clonality, suggesting focused antigen responses. Increased T cell density in blood showed an association with longer overall survival. Detection in adjacent lung was observed for a median approximately 52 of the top 100 tumor clones.

This chain connects TRBV13 to TRBJ2-7, with TRBD1 identical over 7 bases. The receptor's source is a man aged 40 to 70 with stage III lung adenocarcinoma. The sample in question was peripheral blood mononuclear cells, obtained before any cancer treatment. The CDR3: CASSLRGTYEQYF. The CDR3 coding sequence is TGTGCCAGCAGCCTCAGGGGGACCTACGAGCAGTACTTC.